These 17 T cell receptor beta chains share one sample of origin, sequenced in a study of technical replicates of blood from a few donors. TCRdb's copy holds only in-frame clones and misses some; the assay was immunoSEQ multiplex PCR. The sample yields 75,000 or so clones, around 93% seen once. Sequenced input: T cells isolated from PBMCs. These receptors originate from a human donor in good health.

The V call is TRBV29-1, the J call TRBJ1-2, with 9 bases fitting TRBD1. The J segment lost 6 bases and the V segment lost 1 base, leaving 9 bases of the junction unmatched. Germline assignment: CDR1 SQVTM and CDR2 ANQGSEA. The CDR3 contains 15 residues. CDR3 loop: CSVEARDRTGDGYTF. The CDR3 DNA sequence: TGCAGCGTTGAAGCCAGGGATAGGACAGGGGATGGCTACACCTTC.

V is TRBV19 and J is TRBJ2-1, with a weak D call TRBD2 (5 bases). CDR1 is LNHDA and CDR2 is SQIVND in the germline V gene (reference sequence). The V end lost 6 bases, the J end lost 13 bases, and 19 bases lay between the germline ends. This CDR3 spans 13 amino acids. This CDR3 is CASSPAVGGRQFF. The CDR3 DNA reads as TGTGCCAGTAGCCCAGCCGTTGGAGGCCGTCAGTTCTTC.

The chain recombines TRBV4-1 with TRBJ2-3; TRBD2 is a possible D gene (6 bases). The CDR3 has 16 residues. Germline assignment: CDR1 MGHRA and CDR2 YSYEKL. With 4 bases removed from V and 4 bases from J, the gap between germline ends came to 18 bases. CDR3 sequence (DNA): TGCGCCAGCAGCCGGACCGATAACCCTAGCGCAGATACGCAGTATTTT. It is translated as CASSRTDNPSADTQYF.

V and J are TRBV5-4 and TRBJ2-7; TRBD2 matches at 13 bases. The V gene end was trimmed by 3 bases and the J gene end by 3 bases; junction bases not matched to a gene: 15. The CDR3 runs to 19 residues. Per germline, CDR1 SGHNT and CDR2 YYREEE (reference sequence). CDR3 coding DNA: TGTGCCAGCAGCTCCCGACTAGCGGGAGGCCCTCGATCGTACTACGAGCAGTACTTC. It yields the protein CASSSRLAGGPRSYYEQYF.

The rearrangement links TRBV15 to TRBJ2-3; 12 nucleotides align to TRBD2. This CDR3 has 22 residues. Germline trimming cut 2 bases from V and 2 bases from J; bases unmatched to any gene: 20. CDR1 and CDR2 (germline): LNHNV, YYDKDF (reference sequence). The CDR3 DNA reads as TGTGCCACCAGCAGAACCCTAGCGGGAGGGCCCCTAGCGTCCAGGATCACAGATACGCAGTATTTT. This gives the protein CATSRTLAGGPLASRITDTQYF.

This clone was seen more than once but under ten times. The V call is TRBV6-1, the J call TRBJ2-7; 9 nucleotides agree with TRBD2. Trimming at V came to 4 bases and at J to 3 bases, leaving 7 bases not matched to a gene. This CDR3 has 15 residues. The germline V gene encodes CDR1 MNHNS and CDR2 SASEGT. CDR3 sequence reads: CASSAASGNIYEQYF. CDR3 DNA sequence: TGTGCCAGCAGTGCGGCTAGCGGGAATATCTACGAGCAGTACTTC.

CDR3 bases: TGTGCCAGCAGCCTGGCCGGTAGTGGAAACACCATATATTTT. Protein sequence: CASSLAGSGNTIYF. The chain links TRBV5-6 to TRBJ1-3; D gene ambiguous. This CDR3 spans 14 amino acids. The germline V gene has CDR1 SGHDT and CDR2 YYEEEE. V lost 4 bases and J 3 bases, leaving 11 bases between the germline ends.

The count of this clone is one. The chain is built from TRBV7-9 and TRBJ1-1; the D gene is possibly TRBD1 (6 bases). Per the germline V gene, CDR1 is SEHNR and CDR2 is FQNEAQ (reference sequence). Trimming left V 5 bases short and J 0 bases short, with 13 bases between. This CDR3 contains 15 residues. The CDR3 DNA reads TGTGCCAGCAGCCCCGGGCAGGGGTTGAACACTGAAGCTTTCTTT. Protein sequence: CASSPGQGLNTEAFF. Drawing the rest from reference TRBV7-9 and TRBJ1-1, the complete variable domain is DTGVSQNPRHKITKRGQNVTFRCDPISEHNRLYWYRQTLGQGPEFLTYFQNEAQLEKSRLLSDRFSAERPKGSFSTLEIQRTEQGDSAMYLCASSPGQGLNTEAFFGQGTRLTVV.

This chain connects TRBV7-9 to TRBJ2-7, with 8 positions matching TRBD2. CDR1 is SEHNR and CDR2 is FQNEAQ in the germline V gene (reference sequence). V shed 3 bases and J 4 bases; nucleotides not matched to a gene: 5. This CDR3 is built from 14 residues. In nucleotides, the CDR3 is TGTGCCAGCAGCTTTGGGACTAGGCAATACGAGCAGTACTTC. This sequence encodes CASSFGTRQYEQYF.

This chain joins TRBV28 and TRBJ1-4; weak D call: TRBD1 (6 bases). Trimming left V 10 bases short and J 8 bases short, with 20 bases between. CDR1 MDHEN and CDR2 SYDVKM come from the germline V gene. The CDR3 runs to 14 residues. CDR3 bases: TGTGCCACCAGGCCCAGGGGCATGCGGGAAAAACTGTTTTTT. Translated: CATRPRGMREKLFF. Drawing the rest from reference TRBV28 and TRBJ1-4, the complete variable domain is DVKVTQSSRYLVKRTGEKVFLECVQDMDHENMFWYRQDPGLGLRLIYFSYDVKMKEKGDIPEGYSVSREKKERFSLILESASTNQTSMYLCATRPRGMREKLFFGSGTQLSVL.

The chain uses TRBV6-1 and TRBJ1-1, with a weak D call TRBD1 (5 bases). The germline CDR1 and CDR2 sequences are MNHNS and SASEGT. CDR3 size: 12 residues. Trimming removed 3 bases from V and 11 bases from J, with 13 bases in between. CDR3 sequence reads: CASSDLRQSAFF. CDR3 bases: TGTGCCAGCAGTGATCTTCGACAGTCCGCTTTCTTT.

This chain links TRBV13 with TRBJ2-7; maybe TRBD2 (5 bases). Trimming left V 5 bases short and J 5 bases short, with 7 bases between. CDR1 is PRHDT, CDR2 FYEKMQ, per germline (reference sequence). There are 11 residues in the CDR3. DNA for the CDR3: TGTGCCAGCAGCCTCGGGGACGAGCAGTACTTC. The encoded protein is CASSLGDEQYF.

V gene TRBV2 combines with J gene TRBJ1-1; 10 bases line up with TRBD1. Looked up from germline, CDR1 is SNHLY and CDR2 is FYNNEI. This CDR3 comprises 16 residues. Trimming took 2 bases from V and 4 from J; bases not matched to a gene: 7. The CDR3 sequence: CASSEQTGGVGTEAFF. The CDR3 nucleotides are TGTGCCAGCAGTGAACAGACAGGGGGCGTTGGCACTGAAGCTTTCTTT.

The genes are TRBV28 and TRBJ2-3; D is perhaps TRBD1 (6 bases). Per the germline V gene, CDR1 is MDHEN and CDR2 is SYDVKM. Trimming took 3 bases from V and 0 from J, leaving 10 bases between them. The CDR3 spans 15 residues. The CDR3 sequence is CASSFIRGSTDTQYF. The CDR3, as DNA: TGTGCCAGCAGTTTCATCAGGGGTAGCACAGATACGCAGTATTTT.

The J gene is TRBJ2-7, the V gene TRBV19; TRBD2 might be the D (5 bases). The CDR3 is 12 residues long. Germline V CDR1 and CDR2: LNHDA, SQIVND (reference sequence). The germline V and J ends were trimmed by 4 bases and 5 bases, with 9 bases remaining between them. CDR3: CASSTSGNEQYF. In DNA form, the CDR3 reads TGTGCCAGTAGTACTTCCGGGAACGAGCAGTACTTC.

The chain combines TRBV7-9 with TRBJ2-1, with 12 bases lining up with TRBD2. The V gene's germline CDR1 is SEHNR and CDR2 FQNEAQ (reference sequence). The V gene end was trimmed by 6 bases and the J gene end by 9 bases; junction bases not matched to a gene: 6. The CDR3 spans 14 residues. This CDR3 is CASSMTSGGGEQFF. The CDR3 nucleotides are TGTGCCAGCAGTATGACTAGCGGGGGAGGTGAGCAGTTCTTC.

The chain is built from TRBV6-4 and TRBJ1-2; 7 bases line up with TRBD1. From germline, CDR1 is MRHNA and CDR2 SNTAGT. J gave up 8 bases and V 8 bases, and 14 bases lay outside the gene matches. This CDR3 has 14 amino acids. Here the CDR3 DNA reads TGTGCCAGCTCCCGACAGGGAAGGATGGGAGGCTACACCTTC. It translates to CASSRQGRMGGYTF.